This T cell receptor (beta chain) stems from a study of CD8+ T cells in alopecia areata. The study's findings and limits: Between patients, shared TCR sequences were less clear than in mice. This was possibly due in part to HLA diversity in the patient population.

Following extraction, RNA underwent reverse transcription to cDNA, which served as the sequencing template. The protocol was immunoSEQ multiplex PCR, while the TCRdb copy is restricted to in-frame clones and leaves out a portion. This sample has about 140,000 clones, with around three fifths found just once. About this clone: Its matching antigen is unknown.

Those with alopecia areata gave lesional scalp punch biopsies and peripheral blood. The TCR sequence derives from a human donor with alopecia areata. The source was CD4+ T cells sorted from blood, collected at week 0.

This CDR3 reads CASRVEAAGANVLTF. For the CDR3, the DNA is TGCGCCAGCAGGGTGGAGGCCGCTGGGGCCAACGTCCTGACTTTC. The V call is TRBV5-1, the J call TRBJ2-6, with D tentatively TRBD2 (5 bases). The V and J ends lost 5 bases and 2 bases respectively, with 11 bases between them. Germline V gives CDR1 SGHRS, CDR2 YFSETQ. There are 15 residues in the CDR3.